This T cell receptor beta chain was sequenced in a study of blood T cell repertoires in COVID-19. In the study overall: The samples span acute and convalescent COVID-19 from the United States, Italy and Spain. PBMCs, B-cell-depleted T cells, or T cells provided the cDNA or gDNA that made up the material.

This clone occurred a few times. Trimming removed 2 bases from V and 0 bases from J, with 8 bases in between. This CDR3 has 15 amino acids. Germline CDR1 and CDR2: SEHNR and FQNEAQ (reference sequence). Sequencing was performed with immunoSEQ multiplex PCR; in TCRdb, only in-frame clones are kept and a portion is missing. The table records 150,000 or so clones, 91% of them present only once. J is TRBJ1-3 and V is TRBV7-9; TRBD1 is a possible D gene (5 bases). Sequencing was done on a sample of peripheral blood. This TCR came from a man aged 45-65 years with acute or convalescent COVID-19. This CDR3 is CASSLTQGSGNTIYF. The CDR3 bases are TGTGCCAGCAGCTTAACCCAGGGCTCTGGAAACACCATATATTTT.